This TCR beta chain was sequenced during a study of OX40 agonist ivuxolimab in advanced cancers. Study-wide context: From roughly 20 to 85 years was the age range, with a mean of approximately 58 years, and around 84% were male.

TCRdb's table, derived via immunoSEQ multiplex PCR, lists solely in-frame clones and lacks some. The table includes roughly 86,000 clones, about nine tenths detected once. The study's findings and limits: Clonal expansion by week 6 occurred in CD4+ and CD8+ blood T cells (at 0.1 to 3.0 mg/kg). Clonal expansion among partial responders at 0.1-3.0 mg/kg ranked near the lowest.

Comment on this clone: Its cognate antigen is unknown.

The V and J ends lost 6 bases and 1 base respectively, with 13 bases between them. Germline values: CDR1 MDHEN, CDR2 SYDVKM. This CDR3 is 15 amino acids long. The specimen was CD4+ or CD8+ T cells sorted from blood, collected in a trial of the OX40 agonist ivuxolimab. The TCR comes from an adult with an advanced solid tumor such as melanoma, head and neck, liver or kidney cancer. The J gene is TRBJ1-3, the V gene TRBV28; D perhaps matches TRBD1 (6 bases). CDR3 in DNA: TGTGCCAGCAGCTCCGGACAGCCTTCTGGAAACACCATATATTTT. Protein product: CASSSGQPSGNTIYF.